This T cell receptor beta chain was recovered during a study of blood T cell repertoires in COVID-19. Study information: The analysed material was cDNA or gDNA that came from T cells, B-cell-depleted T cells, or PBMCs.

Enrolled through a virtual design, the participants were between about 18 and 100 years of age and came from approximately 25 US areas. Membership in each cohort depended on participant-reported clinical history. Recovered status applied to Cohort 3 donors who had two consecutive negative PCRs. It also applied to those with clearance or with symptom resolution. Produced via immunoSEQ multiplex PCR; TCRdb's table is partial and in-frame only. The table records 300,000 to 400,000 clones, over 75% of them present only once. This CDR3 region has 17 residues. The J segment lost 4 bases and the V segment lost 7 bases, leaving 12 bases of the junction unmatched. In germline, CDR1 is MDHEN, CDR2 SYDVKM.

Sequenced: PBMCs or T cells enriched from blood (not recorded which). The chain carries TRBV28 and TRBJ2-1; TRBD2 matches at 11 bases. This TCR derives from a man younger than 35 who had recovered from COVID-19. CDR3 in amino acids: CASKGGSGRAGYNEQFF. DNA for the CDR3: TGTGCCAGCAAGGGGGGTAGCGGGAGGGCCGGTTACAATGAGCAGTTCTTC.